Each of the 6 T cell receptor beta chains below was sequenced from the same sample in a study of T cells in Graves' hyperthyroidism and ophthalmopathy. RNA transcripts were the template for amplifying TCR beta CDR3 regions. A set of HTBI primers served as the primers for a first-round RT-PCR of the TCR CDR3. TCRdb called the multiplex PCR reads again in MiXCR, with one record for every CDR3 protein. The sample carries approximately 870,000 distinct CDR3 sequences, more than 30% recorded once. Sequenced input: blood. The receptor set was obtained from a man younger than 35 with Graves' hyperthyroidism.

The chain combines TRBV10-3 with TRBJ2-7, with 7 bases lining up with TRBD2. The CDR3 totals 15 residues. V was pared by 2 bases and J by 6 bases, with 10 bases of the junction left unmatched. CDR1 ENHRY and CDR2 SYGVKD come from the germline V gene. The CDR3 coding sequence is TGTGCCATCAGTGAGGGACTAGATTCCCTCTGCGAGCAGTACTTC. This translates into CAISEGLDSLCEQYF.

The rearrangement uses TRBV3-1 and TRBJ1-6, with D possibly TRBD1 on 6 matching bases. This CDR3 has 13 amino acids. V was cut by 5 bases and J by 7 bases, with 9 bases left in between. Germline CDR1 is LGHDT and CDR2 is YNNKEL (reference sequence). The CDR3 region has the DNA TGTGCCAGCAGCTATCAGGGGAATTCACCCCTCCACTTT. It yields the protein CASSYQGNSPLHF.

The gene calls are TRBV13 and TRBJ1-1, with 9 bases aligning to TRBD1. Germline loops: CDR1 PRHDT, CDR2 FYEKMQ (reference sequence). This CDR3 has 15 amino acids. J was trimmed by 7 bases and V by 4 bases; bases with no gene match: 10. Here the CDR3 DNA reads TGTGCCAGCAGCTCCATCGGGGGACAGGGTAATGAAGCTTTCTTT. Translated: CASSSIGGQGNEAFF.

The chain has TRBV12-3 or TRBV12-4 and TRBJ2-5; D not certain. The V end was cut by 6 bases, the J end by 1 base, with 9 bases between. The CDR3 is 13 residues long. CDR3 residues: CASSRIAQETQYF. The CDR3 DNA is TGTGCCAGCAGCCGAATCGCCCAAGAGACCCAGTACTTC.

This clonotype has just a few counts. The chain recombines TRBV20-1 with TRBJ2-7, with a weak D call TRBD1 (5 bases). The V and J ends lost 1 base and 2 bases respectively, with 12 bases between them. The CDR3 has 14 amino acids. CDR1 DFQATT and CDR2 SNEGSKA come from the germline V gene (reference sequence). CDR3 bases: TGCAGTGCTAGAGCGGAGACAGTCGCCTACGAGCAGTACTTC. It encodes CSARAETVAYEQYF.

The chain couples TRBV5-1 to TRBJ2-2; 9 bases are a match to TRBD2. The CDR3 has 17 residues. J gave up 6 bases and V 2 bases, and 11 bases lay outside the gene matches. CDR1 and CDR2 (germline): SGHRS, YFSETQ. CDR3 nucleotide sequence: TGCGCCAGCAGCTTAAATAGCGGGGGTCCGAGCTCCGGGGAGCTGTTTTTT. This codes for CASSLNSGGPSSGELFF.